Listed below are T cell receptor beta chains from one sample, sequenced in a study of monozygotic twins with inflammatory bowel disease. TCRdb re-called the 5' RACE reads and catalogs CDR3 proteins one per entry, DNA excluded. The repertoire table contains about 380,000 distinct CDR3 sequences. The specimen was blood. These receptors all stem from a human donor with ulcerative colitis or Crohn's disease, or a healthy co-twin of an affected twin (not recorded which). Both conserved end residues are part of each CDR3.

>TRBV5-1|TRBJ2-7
CASSLAGLEQDEQYF
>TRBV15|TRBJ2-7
CATSRDWGQDTYEQYF
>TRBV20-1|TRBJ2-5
CSARDTQGETQYF
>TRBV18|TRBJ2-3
CASYIYPSSTDTQYF
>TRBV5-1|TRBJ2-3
CASSLRTGSTDTQYF
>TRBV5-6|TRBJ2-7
CASSSLTSGDAYEQYF
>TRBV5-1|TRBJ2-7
CASSLYPLPYEQYF
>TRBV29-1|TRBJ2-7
CSVTSGSYEQYF
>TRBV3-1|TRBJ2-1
CASSQVDEQFF
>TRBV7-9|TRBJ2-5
CASSLYGGPLQETQYF
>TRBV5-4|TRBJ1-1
CASSFGQGKTEAFF
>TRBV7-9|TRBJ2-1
CASRLDRANEQFF
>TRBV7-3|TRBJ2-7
CASSPTTGGSSEQYF
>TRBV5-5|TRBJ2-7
CASSEVAGTDSYEQYF
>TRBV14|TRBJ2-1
CASSQARGTDSYNEQFF
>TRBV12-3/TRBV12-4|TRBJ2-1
CASSLRQQQFF
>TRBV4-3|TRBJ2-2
CASSGRAFDFSGELFF
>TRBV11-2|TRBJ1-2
CASSLIGTGSILNYGYTF
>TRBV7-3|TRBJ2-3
CASSLLAGDTDTQYF
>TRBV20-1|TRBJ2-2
CSTRWGQANTGELFF
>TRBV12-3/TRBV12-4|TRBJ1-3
CASSAGRTGNTIYF
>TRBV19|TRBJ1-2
CASSLIPGIGYGYTF
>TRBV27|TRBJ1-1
CASSASGANTEAFF
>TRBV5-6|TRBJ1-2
CASSLVVSPGYTF
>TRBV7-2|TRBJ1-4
CASSRPNRGELFF
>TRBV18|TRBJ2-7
CASSPLSGEQYF
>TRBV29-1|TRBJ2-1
CSVGTGGNEQFF
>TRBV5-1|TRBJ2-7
CASSADRFPYEQYF
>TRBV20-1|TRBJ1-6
CSRGTGNSPLHF
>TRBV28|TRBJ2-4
CASSTSAAGAIQYF
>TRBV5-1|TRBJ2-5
CASQRTGGVETQYF
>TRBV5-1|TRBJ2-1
CASSLAPSGANNEQFF
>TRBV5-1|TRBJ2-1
CASSLAWAGSYNEQFF
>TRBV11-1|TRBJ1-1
CASSLRGRRVNTEAFF
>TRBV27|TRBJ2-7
CASSQGPGQASSYEQYF
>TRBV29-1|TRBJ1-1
CSVSPAMKAFF
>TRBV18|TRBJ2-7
CASSPPDIDLSYEQYF